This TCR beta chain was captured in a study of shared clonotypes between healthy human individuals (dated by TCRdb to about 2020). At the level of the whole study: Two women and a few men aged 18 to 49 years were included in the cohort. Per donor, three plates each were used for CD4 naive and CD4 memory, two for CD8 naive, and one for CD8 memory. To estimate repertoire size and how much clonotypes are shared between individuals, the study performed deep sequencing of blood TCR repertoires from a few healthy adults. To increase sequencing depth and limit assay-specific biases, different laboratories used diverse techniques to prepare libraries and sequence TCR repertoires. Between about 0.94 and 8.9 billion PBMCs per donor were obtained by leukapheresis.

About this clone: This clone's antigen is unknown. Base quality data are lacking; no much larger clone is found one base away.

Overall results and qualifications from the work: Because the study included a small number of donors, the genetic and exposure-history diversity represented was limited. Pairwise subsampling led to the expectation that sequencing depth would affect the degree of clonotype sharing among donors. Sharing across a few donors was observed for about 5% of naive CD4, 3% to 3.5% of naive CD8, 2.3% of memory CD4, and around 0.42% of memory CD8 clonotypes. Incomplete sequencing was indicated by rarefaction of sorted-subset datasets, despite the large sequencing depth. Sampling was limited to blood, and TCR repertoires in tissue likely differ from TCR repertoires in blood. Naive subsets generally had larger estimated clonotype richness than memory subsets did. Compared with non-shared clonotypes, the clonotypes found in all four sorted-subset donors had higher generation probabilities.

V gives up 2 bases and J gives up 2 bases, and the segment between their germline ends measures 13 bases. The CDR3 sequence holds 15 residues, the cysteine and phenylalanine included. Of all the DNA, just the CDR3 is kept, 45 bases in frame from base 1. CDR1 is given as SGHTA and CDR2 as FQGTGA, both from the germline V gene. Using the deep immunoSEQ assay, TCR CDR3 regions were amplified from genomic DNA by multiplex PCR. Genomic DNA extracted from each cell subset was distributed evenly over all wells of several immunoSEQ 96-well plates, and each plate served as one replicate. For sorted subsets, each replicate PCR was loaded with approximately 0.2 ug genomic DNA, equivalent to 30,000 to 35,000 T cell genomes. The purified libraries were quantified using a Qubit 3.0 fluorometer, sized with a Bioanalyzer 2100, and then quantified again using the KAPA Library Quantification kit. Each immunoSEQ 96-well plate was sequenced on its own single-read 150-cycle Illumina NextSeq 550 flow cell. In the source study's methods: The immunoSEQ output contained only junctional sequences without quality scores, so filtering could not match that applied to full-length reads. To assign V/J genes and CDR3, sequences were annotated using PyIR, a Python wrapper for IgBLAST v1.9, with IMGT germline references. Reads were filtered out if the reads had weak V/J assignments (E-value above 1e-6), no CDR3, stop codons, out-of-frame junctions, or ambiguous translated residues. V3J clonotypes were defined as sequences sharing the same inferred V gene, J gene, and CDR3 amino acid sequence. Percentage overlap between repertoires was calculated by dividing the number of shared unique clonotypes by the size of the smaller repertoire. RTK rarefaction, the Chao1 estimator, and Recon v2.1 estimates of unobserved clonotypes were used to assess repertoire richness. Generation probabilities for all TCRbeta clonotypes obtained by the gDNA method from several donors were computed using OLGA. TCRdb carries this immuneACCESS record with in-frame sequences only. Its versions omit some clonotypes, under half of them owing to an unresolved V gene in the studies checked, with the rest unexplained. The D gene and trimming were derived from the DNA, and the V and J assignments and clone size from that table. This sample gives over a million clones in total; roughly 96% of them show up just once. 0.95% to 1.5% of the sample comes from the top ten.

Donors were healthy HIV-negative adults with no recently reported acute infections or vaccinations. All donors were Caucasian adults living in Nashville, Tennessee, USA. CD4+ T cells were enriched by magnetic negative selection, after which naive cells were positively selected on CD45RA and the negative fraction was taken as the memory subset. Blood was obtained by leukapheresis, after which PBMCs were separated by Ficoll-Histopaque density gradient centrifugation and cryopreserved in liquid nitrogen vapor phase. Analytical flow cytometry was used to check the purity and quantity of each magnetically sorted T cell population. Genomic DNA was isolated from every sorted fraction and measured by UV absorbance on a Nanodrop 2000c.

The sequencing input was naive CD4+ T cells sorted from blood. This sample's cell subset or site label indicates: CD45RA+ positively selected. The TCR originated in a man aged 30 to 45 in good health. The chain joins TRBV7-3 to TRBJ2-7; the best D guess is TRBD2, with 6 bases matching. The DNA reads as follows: TGTGCCAGCAGCTTATCCGGAGGGGCGACCTACGAGCAGTACTTC. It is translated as CASSLSGGATYEQYF.